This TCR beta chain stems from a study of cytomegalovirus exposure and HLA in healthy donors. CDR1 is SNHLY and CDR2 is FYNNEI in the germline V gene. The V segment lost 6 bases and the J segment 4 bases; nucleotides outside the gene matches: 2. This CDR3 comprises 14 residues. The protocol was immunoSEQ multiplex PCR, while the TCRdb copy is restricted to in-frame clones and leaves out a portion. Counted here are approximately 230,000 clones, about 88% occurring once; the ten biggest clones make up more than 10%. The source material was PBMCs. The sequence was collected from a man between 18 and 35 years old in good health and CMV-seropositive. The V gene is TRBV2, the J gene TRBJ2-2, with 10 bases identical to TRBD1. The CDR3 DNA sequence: TGTGCCAGCAGGGGACAGGGGACCACCGGGGAGCTGTTTTTT. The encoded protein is CASRGQGTTGELFF.